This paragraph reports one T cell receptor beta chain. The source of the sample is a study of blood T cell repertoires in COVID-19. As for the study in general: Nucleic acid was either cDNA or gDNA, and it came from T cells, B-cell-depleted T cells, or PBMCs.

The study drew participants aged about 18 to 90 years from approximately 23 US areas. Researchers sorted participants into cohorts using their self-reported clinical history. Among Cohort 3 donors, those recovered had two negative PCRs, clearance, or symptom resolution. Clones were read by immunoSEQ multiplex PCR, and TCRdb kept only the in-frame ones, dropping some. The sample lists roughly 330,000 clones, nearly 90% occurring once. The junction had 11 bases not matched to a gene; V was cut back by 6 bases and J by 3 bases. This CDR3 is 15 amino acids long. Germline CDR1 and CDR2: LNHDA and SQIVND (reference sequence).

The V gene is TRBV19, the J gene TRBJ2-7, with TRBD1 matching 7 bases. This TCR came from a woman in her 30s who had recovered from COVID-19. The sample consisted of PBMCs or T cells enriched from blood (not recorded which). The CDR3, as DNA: TGTGCCAGTAGCATGACAGGGACGAGTATCTACGAGCAGTACTTC. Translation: CASSMTGTSIYEQYF.